What follows are 10 T cell receptor beta chains derived from one specimen sequenced in a study of cytomegalovirus exposure and HLA in healthy donors. PCR employed 60 Vbeta and 13 Jbeta primers. Assay: immunoSEQ multiplex PCR; the TCRdb copy retains only in-frame clones and omits some. Of around 150,000 clones listed, over 70% are singletons. Sequenced sample: PBMCs. The receptor source for this set is a woman aged 40 to 55 in good health and CMV-seronegative.

The V and J genes are TRBV4-3 and TRBJ2-3; 7 nucleotides agree with TRBD1. The CDR3 sequence is 13 residues long. CDR1 LGHNA and CDR2 YSLEER come from the germline V gene. J gave up 4 bases and V 5 bases, and 3 bases lay outside the gene matches. CDR3 sequence (DNA): TGCGCCAGCAGCGAAACAGGGGCAGATACGCAGTATTTT. This translates into CASSETGADTQYF.

The V and J genes are TRBV6-5 and TRBJ2-5; 7 bases agree with TRBD1. The CDR3 consists of 14 residues. With 6 bases clipped from V and 5 bases from J, the junction kept 9 bases outside the gene matches. Germline V lookup: CDR1 MNHEY, CDR2 SVGAGI. The DNA for the CDR3 is TGTGCCAGCAGAAAAACCGGGACAGCGGAGACCCAGTACTTC. Amino acids: CASRKTGTAETQYF.

The CDR3 region is CASSQDTSGRRETQYF. CDR3 DNA: TGCGCCAGCAGCCAAGACACGAGCGGGAGAAGGGAGACCCAGTACTTC. The chain has TRBV4-3 and TRBJ2-5; 8 bases line up with TRBD2. V gave up 0 bases and J gave up 5 bases; unmatched junction bases: 8. Germline assignment: CDR1 LGHNA and CDR2 YSLEER. The CDR3 runs to 16 residues.

The rearrangement uses TRBV21-1 and TRBJ2-1; TRBD2, the table's D call, lacks a check against the DNA. TRBV21-1 is a listed pseudogene. CDR3 length: 17 residues. DNA of the CDR3: TGTGCCAGCAGCCCGACCCTGGGCGGGAGCTCCTACAATGAGCAGTTCTTC. This codes for CASSPTLGGSSYNEQFF.

Points on this clone: Mismatch with germline at one junction end may stem from a read error. This chain links TRBV7-9 with TRBJ1-1; weak D call: TRBD1 (6 bases). The germline gives CDR1 SEHNR, CDR2 FQNEAQ (reference sequence). The CDR3 covers 11 residues. In DNA form, the CDR3 reads TGTTCCAGTGGGAGGGGGACTGAAGCTTTCTTT. This codes for CSSGRGTEAFF.

The V gene is TRBV7-2, the J gene TRBJ2-7, with a weak D call TRBD1 (6 bases). Germline V lookup: CDR1 SGHTA, CDR2 FQGNSA. The CDR3 is 13 residues long. V lost 1 base, J lost 2 bases, and 6 bases lay in between. The CDR3 coding sequence is TGTGCCAGCAGCTTAGGGACAGCCTACGAGCAGTACTTC. It specifies CASSLGTAYEQYF.

This clone turned up a few times. The chain is built from TRBV6-5 and TRBJ2-5, with 12 bases lining up with TRBD1. Unmatched junction bases numbered 8, after V lost 2 bases and J lost 7 bases. There are 16 residues in the CDR3. Germline V lookup: CDR1 MNHEY, CDR2 SVGAGI. The CDR3 region has the DNA TGTGCCAGCAGTTACACGGGACAGGGGGCATATGGGACCCAGTACTTC. Translating gives CASSYTGQGAYGTQYF.

The chain links TRBV29-1 to TRBJ1-1, with D unresolved. The CDR3 is 14 residues long. The ends were cut back, 3 bases at V and 6 bases at J, with 17 bases in the middle. Germline V gene data show CDR1 as SQVTM and CDR2 as ANQGSEA. The DNA for the CDR3 is TGCAGCGTTGAGAGGGTGTTGGGAGGATCTGAAGCTTTCTTT. As protein: CSVERVLGGSEAFF.

The genes are TRBV27 and TRBJ1-1, with 7 bases lining up with TRBD1. The ends lost 2 bases at V and 4 bases at J; junction bases unmatched: 4. CDR1 is MNHEY, CDR2 SMNVEV, per germline (reference sequence). The CDR3 has 14 residues. Here the CDR3 DNA reads TGTGCCAGCAGTTTACAAGGGGGCTTCACTGAAGCTTTCTTT. Translation: CASSLQGGFTEAFF.

The rearrangement uses TRBV4-3 and TRBJ2-1; D perhaps matches TRBD2 (5 bases). CDR1 and CDR2 from the germline V gene are LGHNA and YSLEER. This CDR3 is 14 amino acids long. Trimming took 8 bases from V and 4 from J, leaving 15 bases between them. CDR3 in DNA: TGCGCCAGCTTGGATGGAGGATTTTACAATGAGCAGTTCTTC. This sequence encodes CASLDGGFYNEQFF.